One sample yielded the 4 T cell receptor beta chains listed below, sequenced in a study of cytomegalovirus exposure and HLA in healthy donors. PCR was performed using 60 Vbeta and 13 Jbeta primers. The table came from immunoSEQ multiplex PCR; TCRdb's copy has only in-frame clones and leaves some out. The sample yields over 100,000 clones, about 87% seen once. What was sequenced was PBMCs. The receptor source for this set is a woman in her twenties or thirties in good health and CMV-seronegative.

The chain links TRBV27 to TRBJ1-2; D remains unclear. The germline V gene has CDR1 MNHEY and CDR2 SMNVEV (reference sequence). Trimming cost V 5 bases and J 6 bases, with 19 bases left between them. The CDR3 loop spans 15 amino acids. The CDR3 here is CASSPLPPTFHGYTF. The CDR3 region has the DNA TGTGCCAGCAGTCCACTCCCTCCAACCTTCCATGGCTACACCTTC.

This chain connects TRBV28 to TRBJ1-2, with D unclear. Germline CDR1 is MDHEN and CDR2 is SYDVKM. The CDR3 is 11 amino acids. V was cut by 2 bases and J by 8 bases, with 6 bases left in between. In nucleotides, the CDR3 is TGTGCCAGCAGTTTAGGGCCAGGCTACACCTTC. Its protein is CASSLGPGYTF.

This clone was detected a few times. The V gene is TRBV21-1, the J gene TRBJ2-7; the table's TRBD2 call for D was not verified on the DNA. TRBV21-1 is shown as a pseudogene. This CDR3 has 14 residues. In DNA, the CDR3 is TGTGCCAGCAGGACTAGCTCGGAGTCCTACGAGCAGTACTTC. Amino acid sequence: CASRTSSESYEQYF.

CDR3 in DNA: TGTGCCAGCAGTTTGTCCGGTGGGGGATTTACCGGGAGAGTGACAGATACGCAGTATTTT. Its protein is CASSLSGGGFTGRVTDTQYF. This rearrangement joins TRBV28 to TRBJ2-3; maybe TRBD2 (6 bases). The CDR3 has 20 amino acids. Germline V lookup: CDR1 MDHEN, CDR2 SYDVKM. Trimming stripped 3 bases from V and 3 bases from J, with 28 bases between.